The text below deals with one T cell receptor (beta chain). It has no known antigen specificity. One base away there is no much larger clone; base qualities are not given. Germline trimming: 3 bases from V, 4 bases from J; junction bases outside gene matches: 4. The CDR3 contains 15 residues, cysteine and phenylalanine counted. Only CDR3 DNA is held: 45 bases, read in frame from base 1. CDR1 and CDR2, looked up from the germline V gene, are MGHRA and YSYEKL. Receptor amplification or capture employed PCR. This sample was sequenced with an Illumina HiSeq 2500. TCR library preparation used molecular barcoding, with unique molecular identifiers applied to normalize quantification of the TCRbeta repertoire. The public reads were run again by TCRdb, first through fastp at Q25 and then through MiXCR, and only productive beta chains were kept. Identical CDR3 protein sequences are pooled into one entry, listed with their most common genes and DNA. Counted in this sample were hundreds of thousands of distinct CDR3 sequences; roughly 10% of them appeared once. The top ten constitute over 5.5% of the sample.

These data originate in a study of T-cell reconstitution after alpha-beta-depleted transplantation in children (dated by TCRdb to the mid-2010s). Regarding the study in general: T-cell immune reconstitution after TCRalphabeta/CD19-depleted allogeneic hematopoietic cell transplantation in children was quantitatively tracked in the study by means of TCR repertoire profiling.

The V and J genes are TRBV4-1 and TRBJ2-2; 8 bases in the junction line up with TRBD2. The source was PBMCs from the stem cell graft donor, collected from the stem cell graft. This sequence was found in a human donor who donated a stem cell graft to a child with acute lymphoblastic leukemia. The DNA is TGCGCCAGCAGCCACGCGGGGGGAGGCACCGGGGAGCTGTTTTTT. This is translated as CASSHAGGGTGELFF.